The 24 T cell receptor beta chains below come from one sample, sequenced in a study of T cells in Graves' hyperthyroidism and ophthalmopathy. TCR beta CDR3 regions were amplified from RNA. First-round RT-PCR with HTBI primers amplified the TCR CDR3 region. TCRdb re-called the multiplex PCR reads with MiXCR, one entry per CDR3 protein. The sample consists of over 500,000 distinct CDR3 sequences, roughly 17% of them appearing once. Sequencing was performed on blood. Receptors were obtained from a woman aged 18-29 years with Graves' ophthalmopathy.

A word on this clonotype: One base away lies a much larger clone, so this may be a sequencing read error. This chain uses TRBV29-1 with TRBJ1-1; D is unresolved. Germline V gives CDR1 SQVTM, CDR2 ANQGSEA. The CDR3 runs to 13 residues. The chain's CDR3 is CSAEKTGNTEAFF. CDR3 in DNA: TGCAGCGCTGAAAAGACGGGGAACACTGAAGCTTTCTTT.

This clonotype came up a few times. CDR3 amino acids: CASSLGRSGRYEQFF. The DNA for the CDR3 is TGTGCCAGCAGCTTGGGCAGGTCGGGCAGGTATGAGCAGTTCTTC. The gene calls are TRBV5-5 and TRBJ2-1; no clear D gene. Germline-derived CDR1 and CDR2 are SGHKS and YYEKEE (reference sequence). CDR3 length: 15 amino acids. Trimming took 0 bases from V and 8 from J, leaving 15 bases between them.

CDR3 loop: CASSIFSGGASNEQFF. The DNA for the CDR3 is TGTGCCAGTAGTATCTTCAGCGGGGGGGCCAGCAATGAGCAGTTCTTC. The V call is TRBV19, the J call TRBJ2-1, with 10 bases fitting TRBD2. The germline V gene has CDR1 LNHDA and CDR2 SQIVND (reference sequence). CDR3 length: 16 amino acids. The trim removed 3 bases at V and 6 bases at J, leaving 8 bases unmatched. Based on the CDR3 plus reference TRBV19 and TRBJ2-1, the full variable domain is DGGITQSPKYLFRKEGQNVTLSCEQNLNHDAMYWYRQDPGQGLRLIYYSQIVNDFQKGDIAEGYSVSREKKESFPLTVTSAQKNPTAFYLCASSIFSGGASNEQFFGPGTRLTVL.

The chain recombines TRBV3-1 with TRBJ1-6, with 7 positions matching TRBD1. With V trimmed by 9 bases and J by 7 bases, 15 bases remained unmatched. Per the germline V gene, CDR1 is LGHDT and CDR2 is YNNKEL (reference sequence). This CDR3 spans 16 amino acids. CDR3 loop: CASRPSRGRDNSPLHF. The CDR3 DNA reads as TGTGCCAGTAGACCATCCAGGGGGAGAGACAATTCACCCCTCCACTTT.

This clonotype appeared many times. The chain carries TRBV28 and TRBJ1-1, with a tentative D call TRBD1 (5 bases). Germline CDR1 MDHEN, CDR2 SYDVKM. This CDR3 contains 15 residues. Deletions cut 4 bases from V and 4 bases from J, with 16 bases between. CDR3 loop: CASSSPGPMGTEAFF. The CDR3 DNA follows: TGTGCCAGCAGTTCCCCGGGACCGATGGGCACTGAAGCTTTCTTT.

DNA for the CDR3: TGTGCCAGTAACCACGACACCTACAATGAGCAGTTCTTC. It encodes CASNHDTYNEQFF. The chain employs TRBV19 and TRBJ2-1; D gene ambiguous. The length of the CDR3 is 13 residues. V dropped 7 bases and J dropped 2 bases, with 9 bases sitting between them. Germline CDR1 LNHDA, CDR2 SQIVND (reference sequence).

In its sample, this clonotype was seen once. One junction end disagrees with the germline gene, perhaps due to a read error. The chain uses TRBV20-1 and TRBJ2-1; a weak D match, TRBD2 (7 bases). Per germline, CDR1 DFQATT and CDR2 SNEGSKA (reference sequence). The CDR3 extends over 14 amino acids. CDR3 sequence (DNA): TGCAGTGCGAGAGGGGGGAGGGCCCACAATGAGCAGTTCTTC. Amino acids: CSARGGRAHNEQFF.

The chain has TRBV4-1 and TRBJ1-6; tentative D call: TRBD1 (5 bases). Germline V gene lookup returns CDR1 MGHRA and CDR2 YSYEKL. With 0 bases removed from V and 10 bases from J, the gap between germline ends came to 10 bases. The CDR3 spans 14 residues. This chain's CDR3 is CASSQDLGGSPLHF. The CDR3 DNA reads TGCGCCAGCAGCCAAGATTTGGGGGGATCACCCCTCCACTTT.

The gene calls are TRBV5-4 and TRBJ1-2; D not certain. The CDR3 runs to 15 residues. Trimming stripped 0 bases from V and 3 bases from J, with 12 bases between. From germline, CDR1 is SGHNT and CDR2 YYREEE (reference sequence). The CDR3 loop is CASSLVSKWDYGYTF. CDR3 in DNA: TGTGCCAGCAGCTTGGTTTCCAAATGGGACTATGGCTACACCTTC.

The chain links TRBV6-5 to TRBJ1-6; D might be TRBD1 (5 bases). This CDR3 has 14 residues. Trimming took off 2 bases at V and 9 bases at J, with 11 bases between the two ends. Germline V gene lookup returns CDR1 MNHEY and CDR2 SVGAGI. The chain's CDR3 is CASSYEGVGSPLHF. CDR3 in DNA: TGTGCCAGCAGTTACGAAGGGGTCGGTTCACCCCTCCACTTT.

The chain is built from TRBV19 and TRBJ2-5, with a possible D match to TRBD2 (5 bases). Per germline, CDR1 LNHDA and CDR2 SQIVND (reference sequence). The CDR3 is 13 residues long. V was cut by 4 bases and J by 2 bases, with 8 bases left in between. CDR3 nucleotides: TGTGCCAGTAGTACCGGACTTCAAGAGACCCAGTACTTC. It is translated as CASSTGLQETQYF.

The table lists this clonotype with a few counts. The V gene is TRBV30, the J gene TRBJ2-1; TRBD1 matches 8 bases. Trimming cost V 2 bases and J 6 bases; bases outside gene matches: 12. This CDR3 region has 16 residues. Germline V gene lookup returns CDR1 GTSNPN and CDR2 SVGIG (reference sequence). The CDR3 DNA reads TGTGCCTGGAGTATCTTGGGACAGGTGGTAGGCAATGAGCAGTTCTTC. This translates into CAWSILGQVVGNEQFF.

This clonotype appeared many times. V and J are TRBV6-1 and TRBJ1-1; no reliable D call. CDR3 length: 15 amino acids. Between the trimmed V and J ends, which lost 5 bases and 6 bases, there was a span of 19 bases. CDR1 is MNHNS, CDR2 SASEGT, per germline. CDR3 sequence: CASSSQVRGPAEAFF. The CDR3 nucleotides read TGTGCCAGCAGTTCCCAAGTTCGGGGTCCAGCTGAAGCTTTCTTT.

This clonotype was detected only a few times. The chain employs TRBV28 and TRBJ1-4, with 10 positions matching TRBD1. Germline V gene data show CDR1 as MDHEN and CDR2 as SYDVKM. After removal of 10 bases from V and 2 bases from J, the junction contained 10 bases not matched to a gene. The CDR3 runs 16 residues. Written as DNA, the CDR3 is TGTGCCACTGAGGGACAGGGGAAGTGGACTAATGAAAAACTGTTTTTT. Protein product: CATEGQGKWTNEKLFF. The entire variable domain, with the rest obtained from reference TRBV28 and TRBJ1-4, is as follows: DVKVTQSSRYLVKRTGEKVFLECVQDMDHENMFWYRQDPGLGLRLIYFSYDVKMKEKGDIPEGYSVSREKKERFSLILESASTNQTSMYLCATEGQGKWTNEKLFFGSGTQLSVL.

V is TRBV20-1 and J is TRBJ2-5; 12 positions agree with TRBD2. Losses at the gene ends were 0 bases for V and 6 bases for J; bases not matched to a gene: 17. Germline V gene sequence: CDR1 DFQATT, CDR2 SNEGSKA (reference sequence). The CDR3 runs to 19 residues. CDR3 protein: CSARDYLASGRALVQTQYF. For the CDR3, the DNA is TGCAGTGCTAGAGATTATCTAGCTAGCGGGAGGGCCCTCGTCCAGACCCAGTACTTC.

The rearrangement joins TRBV5-4 to TRBJ2-3; 15 positions agree with TRBD2. The CDR3 spans 16 residues. The V and J ends lost 3 bases and 7 bases, in that order; junction bases with no gene match: 6. Germline V CDR1 and CDR2: SGHNT, YYREEE (reference sequence). For the CDR3, the DNA is TGTGCCAGCAGCTCTGGACTAGCGGGAGGGCCGAATACGCAGTATTTT. Translated, it gives CASSSGLAGGPNTQYF.

This clonotype was counted many times. The rearrangement links TRBV12-3 or TRBV12-4 to TRBJ1-5; 8 bases are a match to TRBD1. The length of the CDR3 is 16 residues. V shed 6 bases, J shed 2 bases, and the junction held 9 bases outside the gene matches. CDR3 DNA: TGTGCCAGCAGCCTGACGGGGACAGGAGGCAATCAGCCCCAGCATTTT. It translates to CASSLTGTGGNQPQHF.

This clonotype was counted only a few times. This chain links TRBV4-1 with TRBJ2-7; TRBD1 agrees at 10 bases. Per the germline V gene, CDR1 is MGHRA and CDR2 is YSYEKL. With V trimmed by 4 bases and J by 0 bases, 6 bases remained unmatched. The CDR3 has 16 amino acids. The CDR3 coding sequence is TGCGCCAGCAGCCCTTATGGACAGGGGGACTCCTACGAGCAGTACTTC. Translating it yields CASSPYGQGDSYEQYF.

This chain links TRBV6-2 or TRBV6-3 with TRBJ2-3; 8 bases match TRBD2. J was trimmed by 2 bases and V by 8 bases; bases with no gene match: 3. Germline CDR1 reads MNHEY; CDR2 reads SVGEGT. The CDR3 extends over 13 amino acids. This chain's CDR3 is CASSRGDTDTQYF. Written as DNA, the CDR3 is TGTGCCAGCTCGCGGGGGGACACAGATACGCAGTATTTT.

This clonotype came up a few times. The chain couples TRBV7-6 to TRBJ2-5; D not certain. This CDR3 is built from 13 residues. Between the trimmed V and J ends, which lost 1 base and 1 base, there was a span of 4 bases. Looked up from germline, CDR1 is SGHVS and CDR2 is FNYEAQ. This CDR3 reads CASSLVTQETQYF. The DNA of the CDR3 is TGTGCCAGCAGCTTAGTAACCCAAGAGACCCAGTACTTC.

There are many counts of this clonotype. CDR3 DNA sequence: TGTGCCAGCAGCTTATCCCCAGCGGGGGGGCCAGGCGATGAGCAGTTCTTC. Its translation: CASSLSPAGGPGDEQFF. This chain connects TRBV7-3 to TRBJ2-1; 10 bases fit TRBD2. This CDR3 is 17 amino acids long. The V segment lost 2 bases and the J segment 8 bases; nucleotides outside the gene matches: 12. Germline V CDR1 and CDR2: SGHTA, FQGTGA.

There are many counts of this clonotype. The chain joins TRBV5-1 to TRBJ1-6; D not certain. In germline, CDR1 is SGHRS, CDR2 YFSETQ. The CDR3 contains 14 residues. Trimming removed 4 bases at V and 4 bases at J, with 9 bases between. CDR3: CASSIDRYNSPLHF. In DNA form, the CDR3 reads TGCGCCAGCAGCATTGACCGGTATAATTCACCCCTCCACTTT.

The genes are TRBV14 and TRBJ1-4; D gene unclear. Germline lookup yields CDR1 SGHDN and CDR2 FVKESK. This CDR3 region has 13 residues. V was cut by 1 base and J by 8 bases, with 8 bases left in between. In DNA form, the CDR3 reads TGTGCCAGCAGCCAAGGCTACCGGGAAAAACTGTTTTTT. It is translated as CASSQGYREKLFF. Full variable domain (missing parts from reference TRBV14 and TRBJ1-4): EAGVTQFPSHSVIEKGQTVTLRCDPISGHDNLYWYRRVMGKEIKFLLHFVKESKQDESGMPNNRFLAERTGGTYSTLKVQPAELEDSGVYFCASSQGYREKLFFGSGTQLSVL.

This clonotype was recorded many times. The chain carries TRBV2 and TRBJ2-2; no definite D call. This CDR3 has 14 residues. Trimming shortened V by 4 bases and J by 9 bases, and 15 bases separated the two germline ends. The germline V gene has CDR1 SNHLY and CDR2 FYNNEI. The CDR3 DNA reads as TGTGCCAGCAGTGGGCGATTTTTAGGCAGGGAGCTGTTTTTT. It encodes CASSGRFLGRELFF. Full variable domain (remainder filled in from reference TRBV2 and TRBJ2-2): EPEVTQTPSHQVTQMGQEVILRCVPISNHLYFYWYRQILGQKVEFLVSFYNNEISEKSEIFDDQFSVERPDGSNFTLKIRSTKLEDSAMYFCASSGRFLGRELFFGEGSRLTVL.